The T cell receptor (beta chain) under discussion was sequenced for a study of T cells in Graves' hyperthyroidism and ophthalmopathy. Graves' hyperthyroidism was deemed stable absent ophthalmopathy progression within 18 months. V was clipped by 5 bases and J by 1 base; unmatched bases: 12. The CDR3 contains 18 residues. Germline lookup yields CDR1 LNHDA and CDR2 SQIVND (reference sequence). TCR beta CDR3 regions were amplified from RNA transcripts. The HTBI set primed first-round TCR CDR3 RT-PCR. TCRdb re-called the multiplex PCR reads through MiXCR, storing one row per CDR3 protein. The sample lists approximately 510,000 distinct CDR3 sequences; less than 25% were seen once. This clonotype was seen many times. Antigen specificity is unknown. The study, taken as a whole, reports: Median prediction lead before ophthalmopathy onset was 5.5 to 7 months with the model.

The chain links TRBV19 to TRBJ1-1; 11 bases map to TRBD1. The sample consisted of blood. The sequence derives from a man younger than 35 with Graves' hyperthyroidism. In DNA form, the CDR3 reads TGTGCCAGTAGTTCAGGACAGGGGGCTGTTTACGGGAACACTGAAGCTTTCTTT. Its translation is CASSSGQGAVYGNTEAFF.